This passage covers 11 T cell receptor beta chains from one sample sequenced in a study of identical twins. Each CDR3 protein gets one entry after TCRdb re-called the 5' RACE reads with MiXCR. The table includes about 900,000 distinct CDR3 sequences, about 12% detected once. This sample also belongs to another study, concerning yellow fever vaccine responses in identical twins.

The sample comprised PBMCs. Receptors originate from a woman aged 18-29 years in good health.

The table lists this clonotype with a few counts. This chain uses TRBV29-1 with TRBJ2-7; 9 bases match TRBD2. The CDR3 is 14 residues long. Germline V gene sequence: CDR1 SQVTM, CDR2 ANQGSEA. With 4 bases clipped from V and 5 bases from J, the junction kept 9 bases outside the gene matches. CDR3 amino acids: CSVAGAGGSHEQYF. The CDR3 bases are TGCAGCGTTGCGGGGGCGGGAGGGAGCCACGAGCAGTACTTC.

The V call is TRBV19, the J call TRBJ2-1; D is undetermined. Germline loops: CDR1 LNHDA, CDR2 SQIVND (reference sequence). V dropped 5 bases and J dropped 2 bases, with 13 bases sitting between them. CDR3 length: 15 amino acids. CDR3 sequence reads: CASSHAGNPYNEQFF. CDR3 nucleotides: TGTGCCAGTAGTCACGCCGGCAACCCCTACAATGAGCAGTTCTTC.

A few counts support this clonotype. This chain uses TRBV6-5 with TRBJ2-7; no clear D. The CDR3 is made up of 15 amino acids. Trimming took off 4 bases at V and 2 bases at J, with 15 bases between the two ends. CDR1 MNHEY and CDR2 SVGAGI come from the germline V gene. The CDR3 sequence: CASSSHHTSTYEQYF. CDR3 coding DNA: TGTGCCAGCAGTTCCCACCATACGAGTACCTACGAGCAGTACTTC.

V and J are TRBV20-1 and TRBJ1-1; 7 bases align to TRBD1. V lost 6 bases, J lost 1 base, and 8 bases stayed unmatched. This CDR3 contains 14 residues. Germline lookup yields CDR1 DFQATT and CDR2 SNEGSKA (reference sequence). The CDR3 is CSASGQIKNTEAFF. As DNA, the CDR3 is TGCAGTGCGTCGGGACAGATCAAGAACACTGAAGCTTTCTTT.

This clonotype was counted ten times or more. This chain uses TRBV29-1 with TRBJ2-1; 12 nucleotides match TRBD2. V gave up 7 bases and J gave up 9 bases; unmatched junction bases: 7. The germline V gene has CDR1 SQVTM and CDR2 ANQGSEA. The CDR3 runs to 13 residues. The CDR3 DNA is TGCAGCGCAAGGACTAGCGGGGAGGGTGAGCAGTTCTTC. Translation: CSARTSGEGEQFF.

This clonotype occurred many times. The chain employs TRBV12-3 or TRBV12-4 and TRBJ2-4, with 7 positions matching TRBD1. Germline trimming cut 6 bases from V and 7 bases from J; bases unmatched to any gene: 6. The length of the CDR3 is 13 residues. As DNA, the CDR3 is TGTGCCAGCAGAGATACAGGGGAGAACATTCAGTACTTC. Protein: CASRDTGENIQYF.

This clonotype was detected ten times or more. The chain links TRBV4-1 to TRBJ2-1, with TRBD1 as a possible D gene (6 bases). The CDR3 runs to 16 residues. Germline CDR1 and CDR2: MGHRA and YSYEKL. The ends were cut back, 2 bases at V and 6 bases at J, with 17 bases in the middle. The chain's CDR3 is CASSQLTGTLVNEQFF. DNA of the CDR3: TGCGCCAGCAGCCAACTAACAGGGACCCTTGTCAATGAGCAGTTCTTC.

This clonotype was counted a few times. This rearrangement joins TRBV4-2 to TRBJ2-1; 8 bases line up with TRBD2. V dropped 1 base and J dropped 8; count of bases not matched to a gene: 10. CDR1 and CDR2 (germline): LGHNA, YNFKEQ. This CDR3 comprises 16 residues. CDR3 bases: TGTGCCAGCAGCCAAGGGGGGACTAGTAAGGTCCATGAGCAGTTCTTC. It codes for CASSQGGTSKVHEQFF.

In this sample, this clonotype turned up a few times. This chain links TRBV18 with TRBJ2-1, with D tentatively TRBD1 (6 bases). Germline CDR1 and CDR2: KGHSH and LQKENI. The CDR3 totals 15 residues. The V end lost 3 bases, the J end lost 4 bases, and 13 bases lay between the germline ends. CDR3 in amino acids: CASSPSRGRYNEQFF. The CDR3 bases are TGTGCCAGCTCACCCTCCAGGGGCAGATACAATGAGCAGTTCTTC.

This clonotype was seen more than once but under ten times. The chain couples TRBV7-9 to TRBJ2-7; no firm D call. The CDR3 is 14 amino acids. Germline loops: CDR1 SEHNR, CDR2 FQNEAQ (reference sequence). Trimming pared 6 bases from V and 0 bases from J, leaving 12 bases between. The CDR3 DNA is TGTGCCAGCAGGCCCGCTTGGAGCTCCTACGAGCAGTACTTC. Its translation is CASRPAWSSYEQYF.

CDR3 protein: CASSTVGVSYEQYF. As DNA, the CDR3 is TGTGCCAGCAGCACAGTGGGGGTCTCCTACGAGCAGTACTTC. The chain couples TRBV2 to TRBJ2-7; the D gene could be TRBD1 or TRBD2 (5 bases each). The V end was cut by 6 bases, the J end by 0 bases, with 12 bases between. There are 14 residues in the CDR3. Germline V gene sequence: CDR1 SNHLY, CDR2 FYNNEI.